A selection of T cell receptor beta chains follows, all from one sample in a study of T cell changes during pregnancy in multiple sclerosis. TCRdb's copy holds only in-frame clones and misses some; the assay was immunoSEQ multiplex PCR. The repertoire holds about 85,000 clones, with approximately 89% as singletons. Material: peripheral blood, obtained in the first trimester of pregnancy. The source of these receptors is a female donor with multiple sclerosis, enrolled in a pregnancy study. CDR3s include the opening cysteine and the closing phenylalanine or tryptophan. The D gene is left open where the match is weak. Only part of the rows carry a size: once, few, many, or a class if the clone is expanded.

v_call,clone_size,j_call,d_call,cdr3_aa,cdr3_nt
TRBV19,.,TRBJ2-5,TRBD1,CASSTTGVQETQYF,TGTGCCAGTAGCACAACAGGGGTCCAAGAGACCCAGTACTTC
TRBV27,.,TRBJ1-6,TRBD1,CASNVQGPNSPLHF,TGTGCCAGCAATGTACAGGGGCCAAATTCACCCCTCCACTTT
TRBV15,.,TRBJ1-1,.,CATSDGLRNTEAFF,TGTGCCACCAGCGACGGGTTGCGGAACACTGAAGCTTTCTTT
TRBV7-9,.,TRBJ2-7,TRBD2,CASSPREGTTYEQYF,TGTGCCAGCAGCCCTCGGGAGGGCACGACCTACGAGCAGTACTTC
TRBV23-1,.,TRBJ1-3,.,CAVVNGNTIYF,TGCGCCGTAGTCAACGGAAACACCATATATTTT
TRBV7-9,.,TRBJ2-7,.,CASSLDRLSSYEQYF,TGTGCCAGCAGCTTAGACCGACTCAGCTCCTACGAGCAGTACTTC
TRBV5-1,.,TRBJ1-5,TRBD1,CASSPDSTGEPQHF,TGCGCCAGCAGCCCAGACAGCACAGGGGAGCCCCAGCATTTT
TRBV28,.,TRBJ1-1,.,CASRYLTGLTNTEAFF,TGTGCCAGCAGATATCTTACAGGGTTAACAAACACTGAAGCTTTCTTT
TRBV11-2,.,TRBJ2-7,.,CASSMNTRGYEQYF,TGTGCCAGCAGCATGAACACTAGGGGGTACGAGCAGTACTTC
TRBV29-1,.,TRBJ2-7,.,CSVVGRFAYEQYF,TGCAGCGTTGTGGGCAGGTTTGCCTACGAGCAGTACTTC
TRBV7-3,.,TRBJ2-1,.,CASSLRGEKYNEQFF,TGTGCCAGCAGCCTAAGGGGAGAAAAGTACAATGAGCAGTTCTTC
TRBV7-9,.,TRBJ2-7,.,CASSTTRVYEQYF,TGTGCCAGCTCGACCACCCGGGTCTACGAGCAGTACTTC
TRBV20-1,.,TRBJ2-1,TRBD2,CSASAREDKFF,TGCAGTGCTAGTGCGCGGGAGGATAAGTTCTTC
TRBV28,.,TRBJ1-1,.,CASRSPGVLNTEAFF,TGTGCCAGCAGGTCCCCGGGGGTATTGAACACTGAAGCTTTCTTT
TRBV7-8,.,TRBJ2-5,.,CASSLDRWPYF,TGTGCCAGCAGCTTAGACCGTTGGCCGTACTTC
TRBV5-6,.,TRBJ2-7,.,CASSHSYSYEQYF,TGTGCCAGCAGCCACAGTTACTCCTACGAGCAGTACTTC
TRBV19,.,TRBJ2-6,.,CASSIASAFLFSGANVLTF,TGTGCCAGTAGTATAGCTTCAGCGTTTTTATTCTCTGGGGCCAACGTCCTGACTTTC
TRBV4-2,.,TRBJ1-5,.,CASSQVFQGDQPQHF,TGTGCCAGCAGCCAAGTATTCCAGGGTGATCAGCCCCAGCATTTT
TRBV4-2,.,TRBJ2-1,TRBD2,CASSPGGPGGAYNEQFF,TGTGCCAGCAGCCCCGGAGGTCCGGGAGGTGCCTACAATGAGCAGTTCTTC
TRBV7-3,.,TRBJ2-3,.,CASSFGPTDTQYF,TGTGCCAGCAGCTTCGGTCCCACAGATACGCAGTATTTT
TRBV10-3,.,TRBJ2-7,.,CAISDLGQAGEQYF,TGTGCCATCAGTGACCTCGGGCAGGCGGGAGAGCAGTACTTC
TRBV15,.,TRBJ2-7,.,CATSWERTASYEQYF,TGTGCCACCAGCTGGGAGAGGACCGCTTCATACGAGCAGTACTTC
TRBV5-1,.,TRBJ1-1,.,CASSFGTEAFF,TGCGCCAGCAGCTTCGGCACTGAAGCTTTCTTT
TRBV15,.,TRBJ2-3,.,CATSRDRGDTQYF,TGTGCCACCAGCAGAGATCGGGGGGATACGCAGTATTTT
TRBV7-9,.,TRBJ1-2,TRBD1,CASSSLSGTAYGYTF,TGTGCCAGCAGCTCCCTCTCCGGGACAGCCTATGGCTACACCTTC
TRBV28,.,TRBJ1-3,.,CASGRSGNTIYF,TGTGCCAGCGGGAGGTCTGGAAACACCATATATTTT
TRBV7-3,.,TRBJ1-1,.,CASSPSDMNTEAFF,TGTGCCAGCAGCCCCAGCGATATGAACACTGAAGCTTTCTTT
TRBV7-3,.,TRBJ2-2,TRBD2,CASSLRSGGNTGELFF,TGTGCCAGCAGCTTACGCTCGGGGGGAAACACCGGGGAGCTGTTTTTT
TRBV5-6,.,TRBJ2-7,TRBD1,CASSVRDRLYEQYF,TGTGCCAGCAGCGTTCGGGACAGGTTGTACGAGCAGTACTTC
TRBV2,once,TRBJ2-5,TRBD2,CASSIGEGTQYF,TGTGCCAGCAGTATAGGGGAGGGGACCCAGTACTTC
TRBV27,once,TRBJ2-2,TRBD1,CASSVTGGETGELFF,TGTGCCAGCAGTGTGACAGGGGGTGAAACCGGGGAGCTGTTTTTT
TRBV27,.,TRBJ1-5,TRBD1,CASRMTGSNQPQHF,TGTGCCAGCAGAATGACAGGGAGCAATCAGCCCCAGCATTTT
TRBV10-3,.,TRBJ1-2,.,CAITPQGNYGYTF,TGTGCCATCACCCCACAGGGCAACTATGGCTACACCTTC
TRBV28,.,TRBJ1-3,.,CASSLESFSGNTIYF,TGTGCCAGCAGTTTAGAGTCATTCTCTGGAAACACCATATATTTT
TRBV5-1,.,TRBJ1-5,.,CASSFHKDRSRIGNQPQHF,TGCGCCAGCAGCTTTCACAAAGACAGGTCGAGAATCGGCAATCAGCCCCAGCATTTT
TRBV9,.,TRBJ2-3,TRBD2,CASSVTSGLANTQYF,TGTGCCAGCAGCGTGACTAGCGGGCTCGCAAATACGCAGTATTTT
TRBV5-4,.,TRBJ1-6,.,CASSYGQTKANSPLHF,TGTGCCAGCAGCTACGGACAGACCAAGGCGAATTCACCCCTCCACTTT
TRBV7-9,.,TRBJ2-1,.,CASGQGMGQFF,TGTGCCAGCGGCCAGGGTATGGGGCAGTTCTTC
TRBV10-3,.,TRBJ1-1,.,CAISDRNTEAFF,TGTGCCATCAGTGACAGAAACACTGAAGCTTTCTTT
TRBV6-4,once,TRBJ1-5,TRBD1,CASSETGGAGQPQHF,TGTGCCAGCAGCGAAACAGGGGGCGCGGGACAGCCCCAGCATTTT
TRBV30,.,TRBJ1-2,TRBD1,CAGHRGGFGYTF,TGTGCCGGCCACAGGGGAGGTTTTGGCTACACCTTC
TRBV5-4,.,TRBJ2-5,.,CASSLKGEETQYF,TGTGCCAGCAGCTTAAAAGGGGAAGAGACCCAGTACTTC
TRBV28,few,TRBJ1-2,TRBD1,CASGTVANYGYTF,TGTGCCAGCGGGACAGTAGCTAACTATGGCTACACCTTC
TRBV6-5,once,TRBJ2-3,TRBD2,CASSWSGGPGTQYF,TGTGCCAGCAGTTGGTCGGGAGGGCCTGGTACGCAGTATTTT
TRBV11-3,once,TRBJ2-7,.,CASSLRVVGYEQYF,TGTGCCAGCAGCTTAAGAGTAGTCGGCTACGAGCAGTACTTC
TRBV5-1,once,TRBJ2-7,.,CASSPYYEQYF,TGCGCCAGCAGCCCCTACTACGAGCAGTACTTC
TRBV9,.,TRBJ2-1,.,CASSVASGHLYNEQFF,TGTGCCAGCAGCGTAGCGTCGGGACACCTATACAATGAGCAGTTCTTC
TRBV6-1,.,TRBJ1-1,TRBD1,CASSGGQGLMNTEAFF,TGTGCCAGCAGTGGAGGACAGGGACTGATGAACACTGAAGCTTTCTTT
TRBV6-6,once,TRBJ2-7,.,CASSPLTYSYEQYF,TGTGCCAGCAGCCCTTTGACATATTCCTACGAGCAGTACTTC